A selection of T cell receptor beta chains follows, all from one sample in a study of T cell changes during pregnancy in multiple sclerosis. Sequencing was performed with immunoSEQ multiplex PCR; in TCRdb, only in-frame clones are kept and a portion is missing. The sample carries some 80,000 clones, more than 70% recorded once. Sequences were derived from peripheral blood, sampled in the first trimester of pregnancy. These receptors all come from a female donor in good health, enrolled as a control in a pregnancy study. Both conserved end residues are part of each CDR3. Each record gives: D gene, J gene, V gene, clone size, CDR3 protein, CDR3 DNA. The D gene is left open where the match is weak. Some rows have no size entry. The others give once, few or many, or a class for an expanded clone.

D gene: -; J gene: TRBJ2-3; V gene: TRBV9; clone size: -; CDR3 protein: CASSASPQTTDTQYF; CDR3 DNA: TGTGCCAGCAGCGCTAGCCCCCAGACCACAGATACGCAGTATTTT
D gene: -; J gene: TRBJ1-2; V gene: TRBV30; clone size: -; CDR3 protein: CAWSQGQNYGYTF; CDR3 DNA: TGTGCCTGGAGCCAAGGACAGAACTATGGCTACACCTTC
D gene: -; J gene: TRBJ1-1; V gene: TRBV5-4; clone size: -; CDR3 protein: CASSLRGADTEAFF; CDR3 DNA: TGTGCCAGCAGCTTGAGGGGCGCAGACACTGAAGCTTTCTTT
D gene: -; J gene: TRBJ2-1; V gene: TRBV4-1; clone size: -; CDR3 protein: CASSQDWRGSAIVDEQFF; CDR3 DNA: TGCGCCAGCAGCCAAGATTGGAGGGGAAGCGCGATTGTTGATGAGCAGTTCTTC
D gene: TRBD1; J gene: TRBJ2-7; V gene: TRBV6-5; clone size: -; CDR3 protein: CASSRGTGSDEQYF; CDR3 DNA: TGTGCCAGCAGTCGAGGGACAGGGAGCGACGAGCAGTACTTC
D gene: -; J gene: TRBJ2-2; V gene: TRBV5-4; clone size: -; CDR3 protein: CASTRGADRVTGELFF; CDR3 DNA: TGTGCCAGCACCCGAGGCGCCGATCGGGTCACCGGGGAGCTGTTTTTT
D gene: -; J gene: TRBJ2-7; V gene: TRBV19; clone size: -; CDR3 protein: CASSPSGTPVYEQYF; CDR3 DNA: TGTGCCAGTAGTCCTTCCGGGACACCCGTTTACGAGCAGTACTTC
D gene: TRBD2; J gene: TRBJ2-3; V gene: TRBV5-1; clone size: -; CDR3 protein: CASSLLLAGGTDTQYF; CDR3 DNA: TGCGCCAGCAGCTTGTTGTTAGCGGGGGGCACAGATACGCAGTATTTT
D gene: TRBD1; J gene: TRBJ1-6; V gene: TRBV5-4; clone size: -; CDR3 protein: CASSRTGGAGSPLHF; CDR3 DNA: TGTGCCAGCAGCCGGACAGGGGGGGCGGGTTCACCCCTCCACTTT
D gene: -; J gene: TRBJ2-1; V gene: TRBV10-1; clone size: -; CDR3 protein: CASSSDEIHEQFF; CDR3 DNA: TGCGCCAGCAGTAGCGATGAAATCCATGAGCAGTTCTTC
D gene: -; J gene: TRBJ2-7; V gene: TRBV2; clone size: -; CDR3 protein: CASSVAVKAYEQYF; CDR3 DNA: TGTGCCAGCAGTGTGGCGGTAAAGGCCTACGAGCAGTACTTC
D gene: -; J gene: TRBJ1-5; V gene: TRBV6-1; clone size: once; CDR3 protein: CASKHGERDQPQHF; CDR3 DNA: TGTGCCAGCAAGCACGGGGAGAGGGATCAGCCCCAGCATTTT